Below, 18 T cell receptor beta chains from the same sample are listed, as sequenced in a study of T cell responses to AZD1222 COVID-19 vaccine. Clones were sequenced by immunoSEQ multiplex PCR, and TCRdb holds only the in-frame ones, with some missing. The table shows 90,000 to 150,000 clones, with 85% to 90% occurring only once. Sample: peripheral blood, taken on day 0 of AZD1222 vaccination. These receptors all come from an adult in good health.

Remarks on this clone: One end of the junction varies from germline; a read error may be responsible. The chain is built from TRBV20-1 and TRBJ2-5; D unresolved. The germline CDR1 and CDR2 sequences are DFQATT and SNEGSKA (reference sequence). The CDR3 contains 12 residues. In nucleotides, the CDR3 is TGCAGTGCTAGTCAGGACCAAAAGACCCAGTACTTC. Amino acid sequence: CSASQDQKTQYF.

The chain employs TRBV19 and TRBJ2-3, with 8 bases identical to TRBD2. The length of the CDR3 is 15 residues. Trimming at V came to 5 bases and at J to 7 bases, leaving 11 bases not matched to a gene. Germline values: CDR1 LNHDA, CDR2 SQIVND (reference sequence). The CDR3 loop is CASSGPAGALNTQYF. CDR3 bases: TGTGCCAGTAGTGGACCAGCGGGGGCCTTAAATACGCAGTATTTT.

This chain joins TRBV2 and TRBJ2-7, with 7 nucleotides matching TRBD2. J gave up 4 bases and V 4 bases, and 4 bases lay outside the gene matches. This CDR3 is built from 13 residues. From germline, CDR1 is SNHLY and CDR2 FYNNEI. This CDR3 reads CASSGGGLYEQYF. The CDR3 DNA is TGTGCCAGCAGTGGGGGGGGACTTTACGAGCAGTACTTC.

This clone occurred once. The chain recombines TRBV25-1 with TRBJ1-3; D might be TRBD1 (5 bases). This CDR3 contains 16 residues. CDR1 and CDR2 (germline): MGHDK, SYGVNS. V was shortened by 1 base and J by 1 base, with 11 bases between the two germline ends. The CDR3 bases are TGTGCCAGCAGTGAATCGTCGGGGGGATCTGGAAACACCATATATTTT. Amino acids: CASSESSGGSGNTIYF.

The chain is built from TRBV11-2 and TRBJ1-2; TRBD1 matches at 7 bases. With V trimmed by 5 bases and J by 2 bases, 8 bases remained unmatched. Germline V gene lookup returns CDR1 SGHAT and CDR2 FQNNGV. This CDR3 comprises 15 residues. The CDR3 DNA reads TGTGCCAGCAGCACTCGAGGGGGCGGGAACTATGGCTACACCTTC. Its translation is CASSTRGGGNYGYTF.

The chain joins TRBV28 to TRBJ1-2, with 7 bases identical to TRBD1. The germline V gene encodes CDR1 MDHEN and CDR2 SYDVKM. The V and J ends lost 3 bases and 5 bases, in that order; junction bases with no gene match: 9. CDR3 length equals 15 residues. This CDR3 is CASSLSGGQTYGYTF. The CDR3 DNA is TGTGCCAGCAGTTTGTCCGGGGGACAGACTTATGGCTACACCTTC.

The chain joins TRBV6-5 to TRBJ2-2, with D possibly being TRBD1 or TRBD2 (5 bases each). This CDR3 has 15 amino acids. Germline CDR1 is MNHEY and CDR2 is SVGAGI. V was clipped by 3 bases and J by 6 bases, with 14 bases between them. The chain's CDR3 is CASSYDHLGAGELFF. The CDR3 nucleotides are TGTGCCAGCAGTTATGATCATCTGGGGGCCGGGGAGCTGTTTTTT.

The chain carries TRBV6-5 and TRBJ1-4, with D unclear. Germline values: CDR1 MNHEY, CDR2 SVGAGI. V dropped 6 bases and J dropped 6 bases, with 11 bases sitting between them. The CDR3 spans 13 residues. CDR3: CASSPRGYEKLFF. Written as DNA, the CDR3 is TGTGCCAGCAGCCCCCGGGGTTATGAAAAACTGTTTTTT.

The rearrangement uses TRBV10-3 and TRBJ2-2; 8 nucleotides align to TRBD1. Unmatched junction bases numbered 9, after V lost 6 bases and J lost 6 bases. Germline assignment: CDR1 ENHRY and CDR2 SYGVKD. This CDR3 is 15 amino acids long. CDR3 DNA sequence: TGTGCCATCAGGGCCCAGGGGGCGCAGGCCGGGGAGCTGTTTTTT. It is translated as CAIRAQGAQAGELFF.

This chain joins TRBV2 and TRBJ1-3; D not certain. This CDR3 spans 13 amino acids. Germline V gene sequence: CDR1 SNHLY, CDR2 FYNNEI. V gave up 7 bases and J gave up 0 bases, with 7 bases separating them. The CDR3 reads CASIEDSGNTIYF. The CDR3 DNA sequence: TGTGCCAGCATAGAAGACTCTGGAAACACCATATATTTT. Supplemented by reference TRBV2 and TRBJ1-3, the full variable domain reads EPEVTQTPSHQVTQMGQEVILRCVPISNHLYFYWYRQILGQKVEFLVSFYNNEISEKSEIFDDQFSVERPDGSNFTLKIRSTKLEDSAMYFCASIEDSGNTIYFGEGSWLTVV.

The chain joins TRBV4-1 to TRBJ2-1; 8 bases align to TRBD2. After removal of 0 bases from V and 10 bases from J, the junction contained 5 bases not matched to a gene. Germline V gives CDR1 MGHRA, CDR2 YSYEKL. The CDR3 extends over 14 amino acids. In DNA form, the CDR3 reads TGCGCCAGCAGCCAAGAAGGGACTAGTCGCGAGCAGTTCTTC. This sequence encodes CASSQEGTSREQFF.

The chain combines TRBV5-5 with TRBJ2-6; tentative D call: TRBD2 (5 bases). Trimming took 4 bases from V and 0 from J, leaving 11 bases between them. CDR1 SGHKS and CDR2 YYEKEE come from the germline V gene (reference sequence). The CDR3 extends over 16 amino acids. The CDR3 loop is CASSPGGLSGANVLTF. CDR3 coding DNA: TGTGCCAGCAGCCCAGGCGGGCTCTCTGGGGCCAACGTCCTGACTTTC.

This chain connects TRBV27 to TRBJ2-1; D is unclear. The germline gives CDR1 MNHEY, CDR2 SMNVEV (reference sequence). This CDR3 region has 11 residues. Trimming removed 10 bases from V and 6 bases from J, with 10 bases in between. The CDR3 loop is CAIRSGNEQFF. In nucleotides, the CDR3 is TGTGCCATCAGGTCGGGCAATGAGCAGTTCTTC.

This sequence joins TRBV28 and TRBJ1-1; 8 bases map to TRBD1. The J segment lost 6 bases and the V segment lost 4 bases, leaving 7 bases of the junction unmatched. Germline CDR1 and CDR2: MDHEN and SYDVKM. This CDR3 region has 14 residues. Here the CDR3 reads CASSSTGGHAEAFF. The CDR3 DNA sequence: TGTGCCAGCAGTTCCACAGGGGGTCACGCTGAAGCTTTCTTT.

The chain combines TRBV5-1 with TRBJ2-7; the D gene is possibly TRBD2 (6 bases). The CDR3 is 15 residues long. CDR1 is SGHRS, CDR2 YFSETQ, per germline. V was clipped by 1 base and J by 3 bases, with 14 bases between them. The CDR3 here is CASSLIAGPDYEQYF. As DNA, the CDR3 is TGCGCCAGCAGCTTGATTGCGGGGCCAGACTACGAGCAGTACTTC.

The chain employs TRBV6-5 and TRBJ1-5; 7 bases are a match to TRBD1. V shed 4 bases, J shed 2 bases, and the junction held 5 bases outside the gene matches. The CDR3 loop spans 15 amino acids. CDR1 MNHEY and CDR2 SVGAGI come from the germline V gene. The CDR3 region has the DNA TGTGCCAGCAGTTTTACAGGGGTTGGCAATCAGCCCCAGCATTTT. Translating gives CASSFTGVGNQPQHF.

This rearrangement joins TRBV27 to TRBJ1-2; 7 nucleotides agree with TRBD1. J was trimmed by 8 bases and V by 2 bases; bases with no gene match: 5. Germline V CDR1 and CDR2: MNHEY, SMNVEV (reference sequence). CDR3 length: 13 amino acids. The CDR3 bases are TGTGCCAGCAGTTTAAAGGGGGCGCCGGGCTACACCTTC. Its protein is CASSLKGAPGYTF.

Only a few counts were recorded for this clone. The V and J genes are TRBV25-1 and TRBJ2-7, with 9 nucleotides matching TRBD1. From germline, CDR1 is MGHDK and CDR2 SYGVNS. The CDR3 has 11 residues. This CDR3 is CRQGGTYEQYF. CDR3 bases: TGTAGACAGGGGGGGACCTACGAGCAGTACTTC.